Listed here are 4 T cell receptor beta chains from one sample, sequenced in a study of human T cells and chemical hapten exposure. Time point reported: patch test 1, 2 weeks after DPC sensitization. The treatment is: therapeutic diphenylcyclopropenone sensitization with weekly scalp DPC. Before extraction, the whole blood was not fractionated, and total RNA was taken from it. A single record per CDR3 protein comes from TCRdb applying MiXCR to the RACE reads. The table has about 34,000 distinct CDR3 sequences, about 6.3% seen once. Source: whole blood, taken in connection with sensitization to the hapten diphenylcyclopropenone (DPC). Every receptor here comes from a young woman with alopecia areata. Some clones in this sample may be carry-over from other donors' samples.

This clonotype was seen many times. The V and J genes are TRBV7-2 and TRBJ1-4, with D unresolved. Germline lookup yields CDR1 SGHTA and CDR2 FQGNSA. The CDR3 length is 15 residues. Between the trimmed V and J ends, which lost 1 base and 4 bases, there was a span of 10 bases. The CDR3 DNA is TGTGCCAGCAGCTTAGGGCGCGCCCGTAATGAAAAACTGTTTTTT. Protein product: CASSLGRARNEKLFF.

This clonotype was observed many times. The rearrangement joins TRBV7-2 to TRBJ2-1; the D gene is possibly TRBD2 (5 bases). Per germline, CDR1 SGHTA and CDR2 FQGNSA. The CDR3 runs 15 residues. The V end lost 5 bases, the J end lost 3 bases, and 14 bases lay between the germline ends. CDR3 sequence (DNA): TGTGCCAGCAGCCCACCCGGGATCAACTACAATGAGCAGTTCTTC. This encodes CASSPPGINYNEQFF.

This clonotype was seen ten or more times. The chain carries TRBV6-1 and TRBJ1-1, with D perhaps TRBD1 (5 bases). The V gene lost 7 bases and the J gene lost 4 bases, with 13 bases spanning the gap. The CDR3 runs 13 residues. Germline assignment: CDR1 MNHNS and CDR2 SASEGT. Here the CDR3 reads CASTLWGGTEAFF. The CDR3 DNA sequence: TGTGCCAGCACCCTGTGGGGGGGCACTGAAGCTTTCTTT.

This clonotype was counted only a few times. The gene calls are TRBV7-7 and TRBJ2-3; D could derive from TRBD1 or TRBD2 (5 bases each). The CDR3 totals 11 residues. CDR1 is SSHAT, CDR2 FNYEAQ, per germline (reference sequence). The DNA of the CDR3 is TGTGCTACCCCAGTGGGACGGTCGCAGTATTTT. Translation: CATPVGRSQYF. The full variable domain, with the rest looked up from reference TRBV7-7 and TRBJ2-3, is GAGVSQSPRYKVTKRGQDVTLRCDPISSHATLYWYQQALGQGPEFLTYFNYEAQPDKSGLPSDRFSAERPEGSISTLTIQRTEQRDSAMYRCATPVGRSQYFGPGTRLTVL.